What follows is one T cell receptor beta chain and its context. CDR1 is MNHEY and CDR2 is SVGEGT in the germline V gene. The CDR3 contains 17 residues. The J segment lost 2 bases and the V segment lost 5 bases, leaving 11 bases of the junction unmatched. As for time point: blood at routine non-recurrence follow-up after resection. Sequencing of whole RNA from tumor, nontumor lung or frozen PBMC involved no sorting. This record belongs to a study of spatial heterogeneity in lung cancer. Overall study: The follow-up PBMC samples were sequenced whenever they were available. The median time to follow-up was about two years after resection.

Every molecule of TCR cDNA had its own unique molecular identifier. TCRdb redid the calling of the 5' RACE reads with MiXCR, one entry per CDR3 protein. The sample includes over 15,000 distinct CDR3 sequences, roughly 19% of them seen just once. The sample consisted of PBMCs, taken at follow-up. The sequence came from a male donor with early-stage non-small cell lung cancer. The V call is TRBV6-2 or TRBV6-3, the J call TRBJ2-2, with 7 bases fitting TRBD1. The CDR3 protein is CASSPPPGTANTGELFF. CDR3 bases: TGTGCCAGCAGTCCCCCTCCAGGGACAGCAAACACCGGGGAGCTGTTTTTT.